These T cell receptor beta chains were read from a single sample in a study of human T cells and chemical hapten exposure. MiXCR, applied by TCRdb to the RACE reads, yields one record per CDR3 protein. The sample comprises 350,000 to 450,000 distinct CDR3 sequences, 5.1% of which are singletons, and 2.6% rests with the top ten. Sequenced material: whole blood, taken in connection with sensitization to the hapten diphenylcyclopropenone (DPC). The receptors here all came from a woman aged 50 to 60 with alopecia areata. Some clones in this sample may be carry-over from other donors' samples. Each CDR3 is given with its conserved first and last residue. D genes are given only for firm matches. The listing skips clone size in some rows; elsewhere it reads once, few, many or a size class.

v_gene: TRBV29-1
j_gene: TRBJ1-1
abundance: -
d_gene: -
CDR3nt: TGCAGCGGCGAGCCGACTAACACTGAAGCTTTCTTT
CDR3aa: CSGEPTNTEAFF

v_gene: TRBV20-1
j_gene: TRBJ2-7
abundance: many
d_gene: -
CDR3nt: TGCAGTGCTAGAGCGGCCGTTGGGCCGGAGCAGTACTTC
CDR3aa: CSARAAVGPEQYF

v_gene: TRBV27
j_gene: TRBJ2-7
abundance: -
d_gene: -
CDR3nt: TGTGCCAGCAGTCACTCTAGGGGGTTGCCCTCCTACGAGCAGTACTTC
CDR3aa: CASSHSRGLPSYEQYF

v_gene: TRBV11-2
j_gene: TRBJ1-6
abundance: many
d_gene: -
CDR3nt: TGTGCCAGCAGCTTGGACCCTAATTCACCCCTCCACTTT
CDR3aa: CASSLDPNSPLHF

v_gene: TRBV20-1
j_gene: TRBJ1-1
abundance: few
d_gene: -
CDR3nt: TGCAGTGCTGCGAAAGGGGCGAGGGACACTGAAGCTTTCTTT
CDR3aa: CSAAKGARDTEAFF

v_gene: TRBV20-1
j_gene: TRBJ2-7
abundance: many
d_gene: -
CDR3nt: TGCAGTGCTAGAGGGTCTGGCTCCTACGAGCAGTACTTC
CDR3aa: CSARGSGSYEQYF

v_gene: TRBV27
j_gene: TRBJ1-2
abundance: -
d_gene: -
CDR3nt: TGTGCCAGCAGTTTAGGAGGGGATGGCTACACCTTC
CDR3aa: CASSLGGDGYTF

v_gene: TRBV7-2
j_gene: TRBJ1-2
abundance: -
d_gene: -
CDR3nt: TGTGCCAGCAGCTTCCCCCCCCTCGTGCCCACCTTC
CDR3aa: CASSFPPLVPTF

v_gene: TRBV6-2/TRBV6-3
j_gene: TRBJ1-2
abundance: many
d_gene: -
CDR3nt: TGTGCCAGCAGTTACGGACAGAGAGGCTACACCTTC
CDR3aa: CASSYGQRGYTF

v_gene: TRBV28
j_gene: TRBJ1-1
abundance: -
d_gene: -
CDR3nt: TGTGCCAGCACCCCCCCCCAGGGAAGGGCTTTCTTT
CDR3aa: CASTPPQGRAFF

v_gene: TRBV24-1
j_gene: TRBJ1-5
abundance: -
d_gene: -
CDR3nt: TGTGCCACCAGTGACCGAACCCTTGAGGGTCAGAATCAGCCCCAGCATTTT
CDR3aa: CATSDRTLEGQNQPQHF

v_gene: TRBV6-5
j_gene: TRBJ2-7
abundance: many
d_gene: -
CDR3nt: TGTGCCAGCTGGGACCCTGCCTACGAGCAGTACTTC
CDR3aa: CASWDPAYEQYF

v_gene: TRBV5-5
j_gene: TRBJ2-5
abundance: -
d_gene: -
CDR3nt: TGTGCCAGCAGCCGCCCACAAGAGACCCAGTACTTC
CDR3aa: CASSRPQETQYF

v_gene: TRBV12-3/TRBV12-4
j_gene: TRBJ2-3
abundance: few
d_gene: -
CDR3nt: TGTGCCAGCGCATTGTGGGCAAGGACAGATACGCAGTATTTT
CDR3aa: CASALWARTDTQYF

v_gene: TRBV6-2/TRBV6-3
j_gene: TRBJ1-1
abundance: many
d_gene: -
CDR3nt: TGTGCCAGCAGTTACGCCGCAGGGAGCACTGAAGCTTTCTTT
CDR3aa: CASSYAAGSTEAFF

v_gene: TRBV11-3
j_gene: TRBJ2-1
abundance: many
d_gene: TRBD2
CDR3nt: TGTGCCAGCAGCTCCCGGGAGGTTGGTGCCAATGAGCAGTTCTTC
CDR3aa: CASSSREVGANEQFF

v_gene: TRBV7-9
j_gene: TRBJ2-7
abundance: -
d_gene: -
CDR3nt: TGTGCCAGCAGCACCCCCCGGCTGGGGGGTCACGAGCAGTACTTC
CDR3aa: CASSTPRLGGHEQYF

v_gene: TRBV18
j_gene: TRBJ1-4
abundance: -
d_gene: -
CDR3nt: TGTGCCAGCTCATTCCGGGACAACCATGAAAAACTGTTTTTT
CDR3aa: CASSFRDNHEKLFF

v_gene: TRBV7-9
j_gene: TRBJ2-1
abundance: -
d_gene: TRBD2
CDR3nt: TGTGCCAGCAGCGTCGCGGGGGGGAATATCAATGAGCAGTTCTTC
CDR3aa: CASSVAGGNINEQFF

v_gene: TRBV7-2
j_gene: TRBJ2-1
abundance: many
d_gene: TRBD2
CDR3nt: TGTGCCAGCAGCTTCAGCGGGAGGTCCTACAATGAGCAGTTCTTC
CDR3aa: CASSFSGRSYNEQFF

v_gene: TRBV6-5
j_gene: TRBJ2-3
abundance: many
d_gene: -
CDR3nt: TGTGCCAGCAGTCCCCTCGGAGCTAGCACAGATACGCAGTATTTT
CDR3aa: CASSPLGASTDTQYF

v_gene: TRBV27
j_gene: TRBJ2-5
abundance: many
d_gene: TRBD1
CDR3nt: TGTGCCAGCAGCCCGACAGGGACCGAAGAGACCCAGTACTTC
CDR3aa: CASSPTGTEETQYF

v_gene: TRBV11-1
j_gene: TRBJ2-7
abundance: many
d_gene: -
CDR3nt: TGTGCCAGCAGCATAGCGGGACAGCCCTACGAGCAGTACTTC
CDR3aa: CASSIAGQPYEQYF

v_gene: TRBV15
j_gene: TRBJ2-3
abundance: many
d_gene: -
CDR3nt: TGTGCCACCAGCACAATTTCAGATACGCAGTATTTT
CDR3aa: CATSTISDTQYF

v_gene: TRBV12-5
j_gene: TRBJ2-2
abundance: many
d_gene: TRBD1
CDR3nt: TGTGCTAGTGGTTTGCCCCCGGACAGGGGAGGCCCCGGGGAGCTGTTTTTT
CDR3aa: CASGLPPDRGGPGELFF

v_gene: TRBV5-1
j_gene: TRBJ1-1
abundance: few
d_gene: TRBD1
CDR3nt: TGCGCCAGCAGCCCGGACAGGGGGACCGGAATGAACACTGAAGCTTTCTTT
CDR3aa: CASSPDRGTGMNTEAFF

v_gene: TRBV4-2
j_gene: TRBJ2-7
abundance: many
d_gene: -
CDR3nt: TGTGCCAGCAGCCAAGCGGGGGCCTACGAGCAGTACTTC
CDR3aa: CASSQAGAYEQYF